This record looks at one T cell receptor beta chain sequence and its context. The table came from immunoSEQ multiplex PCR; TCRdb's copy has only in-frame clones and leaves some out. The data contain roughly 99,000 clones, roughly four fifths of them seen just once; the ten biggest clones take up 2% to 2.5%. The data were obtained in a study of control samples from healthy donors and cancer patients. With 3 bases clipped from V and 10 bases from J, the junction kept 5 bases outside the gene matches. The germline CDR1 and CDR2 sequences are DFQATT and SNEGSKA (reference sequence). This CDR3 has 13 residues.

This TCR derives from a man in his 60s in good health. The sample comprised blood. V gene TRBV20-1 combines with J gene TRBJ2-3, with 12 bases fitting TRBD2. This CDR3 reads CSASRTSGDAQYF. The CDR3 DNA follows: TGCAGTGCTAGTAGGACTAGCGGGGATGCGCAGTATTTT.